The rows below give T cell receptor beta chains drawn from one sample of a study of blood T cell repertoires in COVID-19. The table came from immunoSEQ multiplex PCR; TCRdb's copy has only in-frame clones and leaves some out. Of approximately 200,000 clones in the sample, more than 70% are singletons; the top ten hold 18%. The specimen was peripheral blood. These receptors were collected from a person aged 65 to 79 with COVID-19, enrolled during active disease. The CDR3 runs from the conserved cysteine through the conserved F or W. D genes are given only for firm matches. A clone size is listed for some rows: how often the clone was seen (once, few, many), or a class if it is expanded.

abundance	v_gene	d_gene	len	j_gene	CDR3aa	CDR3nt
.	TRBV12-3/TRBV12-4	.	11	TRBJ1-3	CASSPGNTIYF	TGTGCCAGCAGCCCGGGAAACACCATATATTTT
.	TRBV2	.	13	TRBJ1-2	CASKPQGLYGYTF	TGTGCCAGCAAACCTCAGGGCCTCTATGGCTACACCTTC
.	TRBV7-2	.	15	TRBJ2-7	CASSLGGESSYEQYF	TGTGCCAGCAGCTTAGGCGGGGAGAGCTCCTACGAGCAGTACTTC
few	TRBV3-1/TRBV3-2	.	15	TRBJ2-5	CASSQRTFGPQTQYF	TGTGCCAGCAGCCAAAGGACTTTTGGTCCGCAGACCCAGTACTTC
.	TRBV11-2	.	15	TRBJ2-7	CASSLDSVFIYEQYF	TGTGCCAGCAGCTTAGACAGCGTGTTTATCTACGAGCAGTACTTC
.	TRBV3-1/TRBV3-2	.	14	TRBJ2-7	CASSRQGLSYEQYF	TGTGCCAGCAGCCGGCAGGGGTTATCCTACGAGCAGTACTTC
.	TRBV6-5	.	12	TRBJ1-5	CASSQGNQPQHF	TGTGCCAGCTCACAGGGCAATCAGCCCCAGCATTTT
.	TRBV5-1	.	17	TRBJ2-2	CASSPGLSIGGTGELFF	TGCGCCAGCAGCCCCGGACTTTCCATTGGTGGCACCGGGGAGCTGTTTTTT
.	TRBV19	.	13	TRBJ1-2	CASSVGGTYGYTF	TGTGCCAGTAGTGTTGGAGGGACCTATGGCTACACCTTC
.	TRBV7-6	.	15	TRBJ1-2	CASSPRLGGNYGYTF	TGTGCCAGCAGCCCTCGGCTTGGGGGGAACTATGGCTACACCTTC
.	TRBV19	TRBD1	14	TRBJ2-1	CASSMTGQGAEQFF	TGTGCCAGTAGTATGACGGGACAGGGAGCTGAGCAGTTCTTC
.	TRBV5-1	TRBD1	15	TRBJ1-2	CASSIGQGANYGYTF	TGCGCCAGCAGCATAGGACAGGGGGCTAACTATGGCTACACCTTC
.	TRBV11-2	TRBD1	14	TRBJ1-3	CASSLAGQTNTIYF	TGTGCCAGCAGCTTAGCGGGACAGACAAACACCATATATTTT
.	TRBV5-8	TRBD1	17	TRBJ1-1	CASSWGTGVVRNTEAFF	TGTGCCAGCAGCTGGGGGACAGGGGTGGTCCGGAACACTGAAGCTTTCTTT
.	TRBV11-1	TRBD2	15	TRBJ2-1	CASSLGRGGYNEQFF	TGTGCCAGCAGCTTGGGGAGGGGCGGATACAATGAGCAGTTCTTC
.	TRBV5-1	.	21	TRBJ1-6	CASSPSSAMIGGHQYNSPLHF	TGCGCCAGCAGCCCGTCGTCGGCTATGATCGGGGGTCACCAGTATAATTCACCCCTCCACTTT
.	TRBV9	TRBD1	15	TRBJ1-2	CASSVEDRGSYGYTF	TGTGCCAGCAGCGTAGAAGACAGGGGTTCCTATGGCTACACCTTC
few	TRBV6-1	.	15	TRBJ2-6	CAVGTERSGANVLTF	TGTGCCGTAGGGACTGAGCGCTCTGGGGCCAACGTCCTGACTTTC
.	TRBV28	.	15	TRBJ1-5	CASSYRAGSNQPQHF	TGTGCCAGCAGTTACAGGGCTGGAAGCAATCAGCCCCAGCATTTT
once	TRBV2	.	14	TRBJ1-3	CASSGQSSGNTIYF	TGTGCCAGCAGTGGACAGAGCTCTGGAAACACCATATATTTT
.	TRBV6-5	.	13	TRBJ1-5	CASSIHRDQPQHF	TGTGCCAGCAGTATCCACAGGGATCAGCCCCAGCATTTT
.	TRBV6-5	TRBD1	13	TRBJ1-2	CASSTTTGGGYTF	TGTGCCAGCAGTACAACGACAGGGGGTGGCTACACCTTC
.	TRBV15	.	13	TRBJ2-7	CATSRVGGYEQYF	TGTGCCACCAGCAGAGTCGGGGGCTACGAGCAGTACTTC
.	TRBV3-1/TRBV3-2	.	14	TRBJ1-2	CASSQEGGWNGYTF	TGTGCCAGCAGCCAAGAGGGCGGGTGGAATGGCTACACCTTC
.	TRBV6-5	TRBD1	15	TRBJ2-7	CASSQGQGYSYEQYF	TGTGCCAGCAGTCAGGGACAGGGGTACTCCTACGAGCAGTACTTC
.	TRBV23-1	TRBD1	18	TRBJ1-3	CASSRAQEGQGPGNTIYF	TGCGCCAGCAGTCGGGCACAGGAAGGACAGGGCCCTGGAAACACCATATATTTT
once	TRBV19	TRBD1	15	TRBJ1-2	CASSERTGRVGGYTF	TGTGCCAGTAGTGAAAGGACAGGGAGGGTCGGAGGCTACACCTTC
.	TRBV5-4	TRBD1	15	TRBJ1-2	CASSRAGTANYGYTF	TGTGCCAGCAGCAGAGCCGGGACAGCAAACTATGGCTACACCTTC
.	TRBV6-5	TRBD1	15	TRBJ1-5	CASRRATGLNQPQHF	TGTGCCAGCAGGCGCGCGACAGGGCTCAATCAGCCCCAGCATTTT
.	TRBV5-4	.	15	TRBJ1-6	CASSLVQGGGSPLHF	TGTGCCAGCAGCTTAGTCCAGGGCGGCGGTTCACCCCTCCACTTT
once	TRBV28	.	16	TRBJ2-2	CASSTAGQGTTGELFF	TGTGCCAGCAGCACTGCCGGTCAAGGGACTACCGGGGAGCTGTTTTTT
.	TRBV4-3	.	18	TRBJ1-2	CASSQDPRQNIPNYGYTF	TGCGCCAGCAGCCAAGATCCGCGACAGAATATTCCTAACTATGGCTACACCTTC
once	TRBV6-5	TRBD1	15	TRBJ1-6	CASSRRDRDNSPLHF	TGTGCCAGCAGCCGCCGGGACAGGGACAATTCACCCCTCCACTTT
.	TRBV6-2/TRBV6-3	TRBD1	16	TRBJ2-2	CASSYLRGQGPGELFF	TGTGCCAGCAGTTATCTTCGCGGACAGGGGCCCGGGGAGCTGTTTTTT
.	TRBV5-1	TRBD1	18	TRBJ1-4	CASSEGQGFALTGEKLFF	TGCGCCAGCAGCGAGGGACAGGGGTTCGCGTTAACAGGAGAAAAACTGTTTTTT
.	TRBV28	TRBD1	14	TRBJ1-5	CASSPRGRKQPQHF	TGTGCCAGCAGTCCGAGGGGGCGTAAGCAGCCCCAGCATTTT
.	TRBV4-3	.	16	TRBJ2-1	CASSQDLSVGYNEQFF	TGCGCCAGCAGCCAAGATCTGTCAGTTGGCTACAATGAGCAGTTCTTC
many	TRBV2	TRBD1	14	TRBJ1-5	CASKEGGEGQPQHF	TGTGCCAGCAAAGAAGGGGGCGAGGGGCAGCCCCAGCATTTT
.	TRBV2	.	16	TRBJ1-2	CASRAPLSALNYGYTF	TGTGCCAGCAGGGCCCCCCTGTCAGCGTTGAACTATGGCTACACCTTC
.	TRBV6-5	TRBD2	15	TRBJ2-1	CASRVAGGGYNEQFF	TGTGCCAGCAGGGTAGCGGGAGGGGGCTACAATGAGCAGTTCTTC
.	TRBV9	TRBD2	16	TRBJ2-1	CASSLGGTSVYNEQFF	TGTGCCAGCAGTCTAGGGGGGACTAGCGTATACAATGAGCAGTTCTTC
once	TRBV2	TRBD1	15	TRBJ1-4	CASRSGQPTNEKLFF	TGTGCCAGCAGGTCGGGACAGCCAACTAATGAAAAACTGTTTTTT
.	TRBV5-5	TRBD1	11	TRBJ1-2	CASEDRAGYTF	TGTGCCAGCGAGGACAGGGCTGGCTACACCTTC
.	TRBV6-6	.	14	TRBJ1-2	CASRPGVSNYGYTF	TGTGCCAGCAGACCCGGGGTTTCTAACTATGGCTACACCTTC
.	TRBV7-9	TRBD2	16	TRBJ2-3	CASSLGEPAGGDTQYF	TGTGCCAGCAGCTTAGGAGAGCCGGCGGGAGGAGATACGCAGTATTTT
.	TRBV7-3	TRBD1	14	TRBJ1-1	CASSLTGQGREAFF	TGTGCCAGCAGCTTAACGGGACAGGGACGGGAAGCTTTCTTT
.	TRBV5-1	.	17	TRBJ2-7	CASSLAKGVGNHYEQYF	TGCGCCAGCAGCTTGGCCAAAGGGGTCGGCAACCACTACGAGCAGTACTTC
once	TRBV29-1	TRBD1	15	TRBJ2-3	CSVAPTGAWADTQYF	TGCAGCGTTGCTCCAACAGGGGCGTGGGCAGATACGCAGTATTTT
.	TRBV13	TRBD2	16	TRBJ2-7	CASSSYTSGGAYEQYF	TGTGCCAGCAGCTCCTACACTAGCGGGGGGGCGTACGAGCAGTACTTC
few	TRBV7-9	.	12	TRBJ1-2	CASSPGGAGYTF	TGTGCCAGCAGCCCGGGAGGGGCTGGCTACACCTTC
.	TRBV6-5	.	15	TRBJ1-1	CASSYLGATNTEAFF	TGTGCCAGCAGTTACTTAGGGGCGACCAACACTGAAGCTTTCTTT
once	TRBV1	.	14	TRBJ2-7	CTSSLSGSRYEQYF	TGCACCAGCAGCCTTAGCGGGAGCAGGTACGAGCAGTACTTC
.	TRBV11-2	TRBD1	14	TRBJ1-4	CASSPDRVGEKLFF	TGTGCCAGCAGCCCCGACAGGGTTGGCGAAAAACTGTTTTTT
.	TRBV6-2/TRBV6-3	TRBD2	20	TRBJ2-7	CASSYSNRTGPGLGGAEQYF	TGTGCCAGCAGTTACTCGAACCGAACAGGGCCGGGACTAGGAGGGGCCGAGCAGTACTTC
few	TRBV19	TRBD1	16	TRBJ1-2	CASSPQGQGVLNGYTF	TGTGCCAGTAGTCCCCAGGGACAGGGGGTCCTCAATGGCTACACCTTC